The clone carrying this T cell receptor (beta chain) was picked up many times. The antigen is not known. Template switching by 5'RACE produced TCR cDNA, adding a universal primer site and UMIs. TCRdb re-analysed the 5' RACE reads in MiXCR, keeping a single row per CDR3 protein. This sample has about 30,000 distinct CDR3 sequences, with around 4.8% found just once. This sample was included in a study of T cells after yellow fever vaccination. Study overall: The SMART-Seq v4 Ultra Low Input method served to prepare the low-cell-number fractions. Findings and caveats of the study: The bulk population could contribute abundant contaminating clonotypes to FACS-sorted repertoires. There was a small share of clonotypes that showed up in both the CD4 and CD8 compartments.

The V end was cut by 5 bases, the J end by 4 bases, with 17 bases between. CDR1 and CDR2 (germline): MGHDK, SYGVNS. This CDR3 has 15 residues. Sequencing was performed on CD8+ T cells sorted from PBMCs, taken 5 days after the yellow fever booster vaccination. The rearrangement uses TRBV25-1 and TRBJ1-1; D remains ambiguous. This clonotype was obtained from a man in his thirties or forties who received the YFV17D yellow fever vaccine. The CDR3 spells CASSPTMGSGTEAFF. CDR3 nucleotides: TGTGCCAGCAGTCCAACCATGGGTTCGGGCACTGAAGCTTTCTTT.